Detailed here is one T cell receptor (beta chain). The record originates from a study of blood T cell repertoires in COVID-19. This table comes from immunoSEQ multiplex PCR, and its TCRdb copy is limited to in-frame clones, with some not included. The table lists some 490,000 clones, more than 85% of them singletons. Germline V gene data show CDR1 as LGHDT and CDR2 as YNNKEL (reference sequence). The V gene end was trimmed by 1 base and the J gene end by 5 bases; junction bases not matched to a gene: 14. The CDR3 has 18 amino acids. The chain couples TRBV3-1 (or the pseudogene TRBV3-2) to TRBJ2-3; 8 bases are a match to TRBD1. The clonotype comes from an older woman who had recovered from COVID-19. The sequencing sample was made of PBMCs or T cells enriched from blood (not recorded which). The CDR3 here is CASSQAGGGQGAGDTQYF. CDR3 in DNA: TGTGCCAGCAGCCAAGCAGGGGGCGGGCAGGGGGCTGGAGATACGCAGTATTTT.